A single sample is the source of the 29 T cell receptor beta chains below, sequenced in a study of blood T cell repertoires in COVID-19 (dated by TCRdb to about 2020). The library relied on the immunoSEQ multiplex PCR assay. This immuneACCESS table, as held by TCRdb, lists in-frame sequences with V and J called but not all clones. Of the missing ones, under half trace to an unresolved V gene in checked studies; the others have no known cause. The sample table shows some 68,000 clones, and approximately 89% are seen once. Of the sample, more than 8% is held by the ten largest clones. Sequencing input: peripheral blood. The receptors were sampled from a man over 45 with active COVID-19.

The chain carries TRBV5-1 and TRBJ2-3; maybe TRBD1 (5 bases). V shed 4 bases and J shed 3 bases, with 15 bases lying between them. Germline-derived CDR1 and CDR2 are SGHRS and YFSETQ. The CDR3 contains 15 residues. The CDR3 here is CASSATVQVTDTQYF. CDR3 DNA: TGCGCCAGCAGCGCAACAGTACAGGTTACAGATACGCAGTATTTT. Looking up the rest from reference TRBV5-1 and TRBJ2-3 gives the full variable domain: KAGVTQTPRYLIKTRGQQVTLSCSPISGHRSVSWYQQTPGQGLQFLFEYFSETQRNKGNFPGRFSGRQFSNSRSEMNVSTLELGDSALYLCASSATVQVTDTQYFGPGTRLTVL.

The V call is TRBV4-1, the J call TRBJ2-3, with 10 bases that match TRBD2. Germline values: CDR1 MGHRA, CDR2 YSYEKL. J gave up 4 bases and V 6 bases, and 1 base lay outside the gene matches. The length of the CDR3 is 13 residues. The CDR3 region has the DNA TGCGCCAGCAGGCTAGCGGGGGCAGATACGCAGTATTTT. It specifies CASRLAGADTQYF.

The rearrangement links TRBV14 to TRBJ1-3; no clear D. Trimming stripped 0 bases from V and 0 bases from J, with 9 bases between. CDR1 SGHDN and CDR2 FVKESK come from the germline V gene. This CDR3 has 16 amino acids. CDR3 sequence reads: CASSQDVVSSGNTIYF. The CDR3 DNA reads TGTGCCAGCAGCCAAGACGTGGTGAGCTCTGGAAACACCATATATTTT.

The V call is TRBV2, the J call TRBJ1-2, with D uncertain. Germline-derived CDR1 and CDR2 are SNHLY and FYNNEI. The CDR3 contains 12 residues. Trimming removed 6 bases from V and 7 bases from J, with 12 bases in between. The chain's CDR3 is CASSPTGGGYTF. Here the CDR3 DNA reads TGTGCCAGCAGCCCAACGGGAGGTGGCTACACCTTC.

The genes are TRBV9 and TRBJ1-2; 11 bases map to TRBD1. The V segment lost 3 bases and the J segment 8 bases; nucleotides outside the gene matches: 9. The CDR3 sequence is 15 residues long. The germline gives CDR1 SGDLS, CDR2 YYNGEE. CDR3 in amino acids: CASSALGQGAEGYTF. DNA of the CDR3: TGTGCCAGCAGCGCCCTCGGACAGGGGGCTGAAGGCTACACCTTC.

The chain carries TRBV6-5 and TRBJ1-1; possible D gene TRBD1, 6 bases. Germline loops: CDR1 MNHEY, CDR2 SVGAGI. V lost 7 bases and J 0 bases, leaving 15 bases between the germline ends. The CDR3 totals 15 residues. For the CDR3, the DNA is TGTGCCAGCATTACAGGGCGCCGAATGAACACTGAAGCTTTCTTT. This translates into CASITGRRMNTEAFF.

The V and J genes are TRBV5-8 and TRBJ1-6; 10 bases map to TRBD1. CDR1 is SGHTS, CDR2 YDEGEE, per germline. V lost 3 bases and J lost 1; bases outside the gene matches: 7. This CDR3 has 18 amino acids. In nucleotides, the CDR3 is TGTGCCAGCAGCTCGGGACAGGGGTATGGTTCCTATAATTCACCCCTCCACTTT. Protein product: CASSSGQGYGSYNSPLHF.

Here the CDR3 DNA reads TGTGCCAGCAGCGTAGAGGGACAGCCGAACACTGAAGCTTTCTTT. This gives the protein CASSVEGQPNTEAFF. The rearrangement links TRBV9 to TRBJ1-1; TRBD1 agrees at 7 bases. Germline loops: CDR1 SGDLS, CDR2 YYNGEE. The junction had 3 bases not matched to a gene; V was cut back by 0 bases and J by 1 base. The CDR3 covers 15 residues.

Worth noting for this clone: Other DNA sequences in the sample encode the same CDR3. The CDR3 nucleotides are TGTGCCAGCAGCTTAGGCGGGGGCGAGCAGTACTTC. Its translation is CASSLGGGEQYF. This chain uses TRBV7-9 with TRBJ2-7, with 7 bases lining up with TRBD2. V gave up 1 base and J gave up 6 bases; unmatched junction bases: 0. This CDR3 is built from 12 residues. From germline, CDR1 is SEHNR and CDR2 FQNEAQ (reference sequence).

The V gene is TRBV7-2, the J gene TRBJ2-3; 13 nucleotides line up with TRBD2. Germline V gene sequence: CDR1 SGHTA, CDR2 FQGNSA. The J segment lost 4 bases and the V segment lost 6 bases, leaving 4 bases of the junction unmatched. The CDR3 extends over 15 amino acids. As DNA, the CDR3 is TGTGCCAGCAGGTGGACTAGCGGGGGTTCAGATACGCAGTATTTT. It encodes CASRWTSGGSDTQYF.

The V gene is TRBV7-2, the J gene TRBJ1-1; D is undetermined. The V end was cut by 2 bases, the J end by 7 bases, with 14 bases between. The germline V gene has CDR1 SGHTA and CDR2 FQGNSA. The CDR3 covers 14 residues. The CDR3 reads CASSLPPFVVEAFF. The CDR3 DNA reads as TGTGCCAGCAGCTTACCTCCCTTCGTAGTTGAAGCTTTCTTT.

The rearrangement uses TRBV7-2 and TRBJ1-3; unclear D gene. The CDR3 is 16 residues long. The V end lost 5 bases, the J end lost 4 bases, and 18 bases lay between the germline ends. Germline CDR1 is SGHTA and CDR2 is FQGNSA. As DNA, the CDR3 is TGTGCCAGCAGCCCCGAACATGGAGGGTACGGAAACACCATATATTTT. Amino acid sequence: CASSPEHGGYGNTIYF.

This clone counts as medium-sized. J is TRBJ2-1 and V is TRBV7-6; 11 bases are shared with TRBD1. CDR1 SGHVS and CDR2 FNYEAQ come from the germline V gene. The CDR3 has 15 amino acids. V shed 5 bases, J shed 6 bases, and the junction held 6 bases outside the gene matches. The CDR3 DNA reads as TGTGCCAGCAGCGCGGGACAGGGGGTAATCAATGAGCAGTTCTTC. It translates to CASSAGQGVINEQFF. The whole variable domain, remainder taken from reference TRBV7-6 and TRBJ2-1, is GAGVSQSPRYKVTKRGQDVALRCDPISGHVSLYWYRQALGQGPEFLTYFNYEAQQDKSGLPNDRFSAERPEGSISTLTIQRTEQRDSAMYRCASSAGQGVINEQFFGPGTRLTVL.

The chain is built from TRBV27 and TRBJ2-1; 11 bases line up with TRBD2. The trim removed 3 bases at V and 4 bases at J, leaving 2 bases unmatched. The CDR3 runs 15 residues. Germline V lookup: CDR1 MNHEY, CDR2 SMNVEV (reference sequence). CDR3 in amino acids: CASSFSSGGYNEQFF. CDR3 DNA sequence: TGTGCCAGCAGTTTCTCTAGCGGGGGGTACAATGAGCAGTTCTTC.

This clone was found once. The chain joins TRBV11-3 to TRBJ2-1; D is ambiguous. This CDR3 has 16 amino acids. The V gene's germline CDR1 is SGHNT and CDR2 YENEEA. V was cut by 0 bases and J by 7 bases, with 16 bases left in between. The CDR3 DNA is TGTGCCAGCAGCTTAGATATGGCTTTTCCCTGGAATGAGCAGTTCTTC. Its protein product is CASSLDMAFPWNEQFF.

The CDR3 spells CASSLVLSQGTEEKLFF. CDR3 in DNA: TGTGCCAGCAGCTTAGTCCTCTCACAGGGGACGGAAGAAAAACTGTTTTTT. The gene calls are TRBV7-7 and TRBJ1-4; 7 bases line up with TRBD1. The germline CDR1 and CDR2 sequences are SSHAT and FNYEAQ (reference sequence). V lost 1 base, J lost 8 bases, and 13 bases stayed unmatched. The CDR3 has 17 residues.

V and J are TRBV5-4 and TRBJ1-1; 7 positions match TRBD1. Germline V gene sequence: CDR1 SGHNT, CDR2 YYREEE (reference sequence). This CDR3 contains 15 residues. The V and J ends lost 4 bases and 2 bases, in that order; junction bases with no gene match: 8. The CDR3 is CASSNPGQPNTEAFF. The CDR3 DNA reads as TGTGCCAGCAGCAACCCGGGACAGCCAAACACTGAAGCTTTCTTT.

The V and J genes are TRBV28 and TRBJ1-5; a possible D gene is TRBD1 (5 bases). The V end was cut by 5 bases, the J end by 1 base, with 12 bases between. CDR3 length equals 15 residues. CDR1 MDHEN and CDR2 SYDVKM come from the germline V gene. CDR3 coding DNA: TGTGCCAGCAGTCTTGGCGGGGGGAGCAATCAGCCCCAGCATTTT. Translation gives CASSLGGGSNQPQHF. The full variable domain, its missing parts supplied by reference TRBV28 and TRBJ1-5, is DVKVTQSSRYLVKRTGEKVFLECVQDMDHENMFWYRQDPGLGLRLIYFSYDVKMKEKGDIPEGYSVSREKKERFSLILESASTNQTSMYLCASSLGGGSNQPQHFGDGTRLSIL.

The count of this clone is one. The chain links TRBV5-4 to TRBJ2-1; tentative D call: TRBD2 (7 bases). Germline V CDR1 and CDR2: SGHNT, YYREEE (reference sequence). V was pared by 0 bases and J by 3 bases, with 19 bases between. CDR3 size: 18 residues. This CDR3 is CASSLDPQGRDDYNEQFF. CDR3 nucleotides: TGTGCCAGCAGCTTGGATCCGCAGGGGAGGGATGACTACAATGAGCAGTTCTTC.

This chain links TRBV6-5 with TRBJ1-1; 7 bases line up with TRBD1. Unmatched junction bases numbered 5, after V lost 8 bases and J lost 5 bases. This CDR3 is 12 amino acids long. Germline values: CDR1 MNHEY, CDR2 SVGAGI. The CDR3 spells CASRQGWTEAFF. CDR3 DNA: TGTGCCAGCCGACAGGGCTGGACTGAAGCTTTCTTT.

The V and J genes are TRBV29-1 and TRBJ2-5; tentatively, D is TRBD1 (6 bases). CDR3 length: 12 residues. V lost 6 bases, J lost 4 bases, and 12 bases lay in between. Germline values: CDR1 SQVTM, CDR2 ANQGSEA. For the CDR3, the DNA is TGCAGCGTCGTGGACAGCGGAGAGACCCAGTACTTC. Its translation: CSVVDSGETQYF.

This chain links TRBV7-2 with TRBJ2-1; 7 nucleotides match TRBD2. V lost 2 bases and J lost 3; bases outside the gene matches: 10. This CDR3 comprises 17 residues. CDR1 SGHTA and CDR2 FQGNSA come from the germline V gene. CDR3 sequence (DNA): TGTGCCAGCAGCTTACGGCTAGGCCTAGCGGACTACAATGAGCAGTTCTTC. This gives the protein CASSLRLGLADYNEQFF. The full variable domain, its missing parts supplied by reference TRBV7-2 and TRBJ2-1, is GAGVSQSPSNKVTEKGKDVELRCDPISGHTALYWYRQSLGQGLEFLIYFQGNSAPDKSGLPSDRFSAERTGGSVSTLTIQRTQQEDSAVYLCASSLRLGLADYNEQFFGPGTRLTVL.

This clone was observed a single time. This chain connects TRBV9 to TRBJ2-3; maybe TRBD1 (5 bases). Between the trimmed V and J ends, which lost 3 bases and 3 bases, there was a span of 14 bases. The CDR3 extends over 15 amino acids. CDR1 is SGDLS, CDR2 YYNGEE, per germline. The CDR3 region is CASSGEAQVTDTQYF. The CDR3 DNA reads TGTGCCAGCAGCGGGGAAGCACAGGTGACAGATACGCAGTATTTT.

This clone was recorded only once. The rearrangement links TRBV5-4 to TRBJ1-1; a weak D match, TRBD1 (6 bases). The V gene's germline CDR1 is SGHNT and CDR2 YYREEE (reference sequence). V was clipped by 0 bases and J by 7 bases, with 7 bases between them. The CDR3 has 12 amino acids. CDR3 nucleotide sequence: TGTGCCAGCAGCTTGGAGGGGGTTGAAGCTTTCTTT. It encodes CASSLEGVEAFF.

The chain combines TRBV3-1 (or the pseudogene TRBV3-2) with TRBJ1-1; no definite D call. Trimming took 0 bases from V and 5 from J, leaving 19 bases between them. The CDR3 has 17 amino acids. In germline, CDR1 is LGHDT, CDR2 YNNKEL (reference sequence). CDR3 bases: TGTGCCAGCAGCCAAGATCCCGGGTTCGGGGTACGGACTGAAGCTTTCTTT. Its protein is CASSQDPGFGVRTEAFF.

For this clone: Other nucleotide sequences from this sample produce the same CDR3. The rearrangement uses TRBV5-1 and TRBJ1-6; TRBD1 is a possible D gene (5 bases). Germline V gene data show CDR1 as SGHRS and CDR2 as YFSETQ. The CDR3 consists of 15 residues. V was shortened by 0 bases and J by 7 bases, with 11 bases between the two germline ends. The CDR3 bases are TGCGCCAGCAGCTTGGCGGGACTGCTAAATTCACCCCTCCACTTT. It yields the protein CASSLAGLLNSPLHF.

V is TRBV5-1 and J is TRBJ1-6; 9 bases match TRBD1. This CDR3 comprises 16 residues. Trimming removed 0 bases from V and 5 bases from J; junction bases left unmatched: 3. The germline V gene encodes CDR1 SGHRS and CDR2 YFSETQ. For the CDR3, the DNA is TGCGCCAGCAGCTTGGTGGGACAGGGCGATAATTCACCCCTCCACTTT. Translating gives CASSLVGQGDNSPLHF. Full variable domain (remainder filled in from reference TRBV5-1 and TRBJ1-6): KAGVTQTPRYLIKTRGQQVTLSCSPISGHRSVSWYQQTPGQGLQFLFEYFSETQRNKGNFPGRFSGRQFSNSRSEMNVSTLELGDSALYLCASSLVGQGDNSPLHFGNGTRLTVT.

The gene calls are TRBV11-2 and TRBJ2-7; TRBD1 is a possible D gene (5 bases). Trimming cost V 6 bases and J 5 bases, with 14 bases left between them. The CDR3 runs 13 residues. In germline, CDR1 is SGHAT, CDR2 FQNNGV. The CDR3 sequence: CASRAPEGDEQYF. CDR3 nucleotide sequence: TGTGCCAGCAGGGCTCCGGAAGGGGACGAGCAGTACTTC.

The chain couples TRBV6-5 to TRBJ2-1, with a weak D call TRBD1 (5 bases). The CDR3 covers 14 residues. The V gene lost 8 bases and the J gene lost 1 base, with 12 bases spanning the gap. Looked up from germline, CDR1 is MNHEY and CDR2 is SVGAGI. The CDR3 nucleotides read TGTGCCAGCCGAAATAGGGGTTCCTACAATGAGCAGTTCTTC. Translated, it gives CASRNRGSYNEQFF.